This T cell receptor (beta chain) was recovered during a study of T cell responses to AZD1222 COVID-19 vaccine. Study outcomes and limitations: Donors were largely white British and mainly female; clonal diversity was possibly underestimated.

Assay used: immunoSEQ multiplex PCR; TCRdb lists only in-frame clones, some missing. The sample lists more than 150,000 clones, almost 90% occurring once. Turning to this clone: Antigen unknown.

This CDR3 is 14 amino acids long. Trimming left V 5 bases short and J 2 bases short, with 11 bases between. Germline lookup yields CDR1 LNHDA and CDR2 SQIVND (reference sequence). The sequence came from an adult in good health. The chain is built from TRBV19 and TRBJ2-3; D not resolved. The source was peripheral blood, collected on day 0 of AZD1222 vaccination. Here the CDR3 DNA reads TGTGCCAGTAGTGTAAAGTTGGCCACAGATACGCAGTATTTT. The encoded protein is CASSVKLATDTQYF.